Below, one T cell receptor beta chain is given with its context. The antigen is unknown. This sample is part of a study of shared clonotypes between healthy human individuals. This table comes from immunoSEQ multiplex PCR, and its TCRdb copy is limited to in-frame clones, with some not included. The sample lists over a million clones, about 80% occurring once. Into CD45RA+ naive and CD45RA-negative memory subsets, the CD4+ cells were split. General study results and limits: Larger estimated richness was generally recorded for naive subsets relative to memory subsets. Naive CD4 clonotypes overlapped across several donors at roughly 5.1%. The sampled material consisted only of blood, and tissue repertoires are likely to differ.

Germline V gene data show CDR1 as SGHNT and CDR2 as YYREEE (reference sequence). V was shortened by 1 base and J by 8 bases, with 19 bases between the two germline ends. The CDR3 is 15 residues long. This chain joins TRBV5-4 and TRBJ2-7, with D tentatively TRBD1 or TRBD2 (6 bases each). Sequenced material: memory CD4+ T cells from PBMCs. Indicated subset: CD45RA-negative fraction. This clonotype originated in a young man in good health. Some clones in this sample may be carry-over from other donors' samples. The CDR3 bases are TGTGCCAGCAGCTTGTCCTCCGGGGGCCCGACGAAGCAGTACTTC. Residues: CASSLSSGGPTKQYF.